The 23 T cell receptor beta chains below were found in one sample sequenced in a study of cytotoxic CD8 clonotypes in ibrutinib-treated CLL. This table comes from immunoSEQ multiplex PCR, and its TCRdb copy is limited to in-frame clones, with some not included. The sample lists 9,500 to 15,000 clones; approximately 67% were seen once. The sequencing here drew on PBMCs, taken before ibrutinib treatment. The receptors originated from a human donor with chronic lymphocytic leukemia.

The chain uses TRBV19 and TRBJ2-1; 10 positions agree with TRBD2. Germline CDR1 is LNHDA and CDR2 is SQIVND (reference sequence). The J segment lost 9 bases and the V segment lost 3 bases, leaving 8 bases of the junction unmatched. The CDR3 has 15 amino acids. CDR3: CASSMDSGGRTEQFF. The DNA of the CDR3 is TGTGCCAGTAGTATGGATAGCGGGGGGCGGACTGAGCAGTTCTTC.

The chain uses TRBV11-1 and TRBJ2-3; D is uncertain. The CDR3 runs to 14 residues. V lost 2 bases, J lost 1 base, and 7 bases lay in between. Looked up from germline, CDR1 is SGHAT and CDR2 is FQDESV (reference sequence). CDR3 in amino acids: CASSLSHGTDTQYF. The CDR3 coding sequence is TGTGCCAGCAGCTTATCACACGGCACAGATACGCAGTATTTT.

This chain joins TRBV2 and TRBJ1-5; D gene uncertain. Germline-derived CDR1 and CDR2 are SNHLY and FYNNEI. The CDR3 has 15 amino acids. Trimming shortened V by 4 bases and J by 7 bases, and 17 bases separated the two germline ends. The CDR3 nucleotides read TGTGCCAGCAGTGCAGTCAGGTCCGCAGCGCAGCCCCAGCATTTT. This encodes CASSAVRSAAQPQHF.

This clone was seen once. V gene TRBV7-3 combines with J gene TRBJ2-6; weak D call: TRBD1 (6 bases). In germline, CDR1 is SGHTA, CDR2 FQGTGA. This CDR3 comprises 16 residues. Between the trimmed V and J ends, which lost 5 bases and 1 base, there was a span of 12 bases. CDR3 residues: CASSPLGGSGANVLTF. The CDR3 nucleotides are TGTGCCAGCAGCCCCTTAGGGGGATCTGGGGCCAACGTCCTGACTTTC.

The chain recombines TRBV6-1 with TRBJ1-1; D may be TRBD1 (6 bases). Germline lookup yields CDR1 MNHNS and CDR2 SASEGT. Trimming shortened V by 1 base and J by 5 bases, and 11 bases separated the two germline ends. CDR3 length: 14 amino acids. The chain's CDR3 is CASSEGTGMTEAFF. CDR3 DNA sequence: TGTGCCAGCAGTGAAGGTACAGGGATGACTGAAGCTTTCTTT.

The rearrangement joins TRBV28 to TRBJ2-3; perhaps TRBD2 as D (7 bases). V was shortened by 0 bases and J by 2 bases, with 15 bases between the two germline ends. The CDR3 runs 17 residues. Per the germline V gene, CDR1 is MDHEN and CDR2 is SYDVKM. CDR3 bases: TGTGCCAGCAGTTTATGGGTTATGGGGGGGCCCACAGATACGCAGTATTTT. It encodes CASSLWVMGGPTDTQYF.

The CDR3: CASSLEGLAGGLQFF. The CDR3 nucleotides read TGTGCCAGCAGCCTTGAAGGTCTAGCGGGGGGGCTGCAGTTCTTC. V and J are TRBV6-1 and TRBJ2-1; 12 bases fit TRBD2. V gave up 6 bases and J gave up 12 bases; unmatched junction bases: 12. Germline V gives CDR1 MNHNS, CDR2 SASEGT. The CDR3 covers 15 residues.

The rearrangement joins TRBV6-6 to TRBJ2-5; D is undetermined. V was pared by 5 bases and J by 2 bases, with 6 bases between. This CDR3 comprises 12 residues. Germline CDR1 and CDR2: MNHNY and SVGAGI (reference sequence). The CDR3 region is CASSNIQETQYF. CDR3 in DNA: TGTGCCAGCAGTAATATTCAAGAGACCCAGTACTTC.

The chain carries TRBV18 and TRBJ2-7; 7 positions match TRBD1. V was clipped by 3 bases and J by 0 bases; unmatched bases: 8. Germline CDR1 is KGHSH and CDR2 is LQKENI. This CDR3 has 16 amino acids. The CDR3, as DNA: TGTGCCAGCTCACCCCTGACAGGGCTGAGCTCCTACGAGCAGTACTTC. Translation: CASSPLTGLSSYEQYF.

The table lists this clone with a few counts. The chain carries TRBV4-1 and TRBJ2-7; D unclear. In germline, CDR1 is MGHRA, CDR2 YSYEKL. Trimming cost V 0 bases and J 5 bases, with 8 bases left between them. The CDR3 length is 13 residues. Written as DNA, the CDR3 is TGCGCCAGCAGCCAAGAATCCGCGAACGAGCAGTACTTC. This translates into CASSQESANEQYF.

The chain carries TRBV10-3 and TRBJ2-3, with D perhaps TRBD2 (6 bases). Germline V lookup: CDR1 ENHRY, CDR2 SYGVKD. The length of the CDR3 is 13 residues. Trimming took 10 bases from V and 2 from J, leaving 13 bases between them. CDR3 DNA: TGTGCCAGCTGGGGGGAAAACACAGATACGCAGTATTTT. This encodes CASWGENTDTQYF.

The chain combines TRBV18 with TRBJ2-5; 7 positions agree with TRBD1. This CDR3 comprises 14 residues. Germline CDR1 is KGHSH and CDR2 is LQKENI. V trimming: 1 base; J trimming: 4 bases; junction bases outside the gene matches: 3. The CDR3 reads CASSPLDRAETQYF. The CDR3 DNA is TGTGCCAGCTCACCACTCGACAGGGCAGAGACCCAGTACTTC. The variable domain in full, completed from reference TRBV18 and TRBJ2-5, reads NAGVMQNPRHLVRRRGQEARLRCSPMKGHSHVYWYRQLPEEGLKFMVYLQKENIIDESGMPKERFSAEFPKEGPSILRIQQVVRGDSAAYFCASSPLDRAETQYFGPGTRLLVL.

This clone was detected a few times. DNA for the CDR3: TGTGCCAGCAGTGAACAGGATAATTCACCCCTCCACTTT. This encodes CASSEQDNSPLHF. The chain uses TRBV6-1 and TRBJ1-6; D not resolved. From germline, CDR1 is MNHNS and CDR2 SASEGT. V lost 2 bases to trimming and J lost 5 bases, with 4 bases between them. The CDR3 has 13 amino acids.

The rearrangement links TRBV6-5 to TRBJ2-3; D might be TRBD1 or TRBD2, each matching 7 bases. V gave up 6 bases and J gave up 3 bases, with 16 bases separating them. Germline lookup yields CDR1 MNHEY and CDR2 SVGAGI. The CDR3 totals 15 residues. The CDR3 sequence is CASSQGEGATDTQYF. DNA of the CDR3: TGTGCCAGCAGCCAAGGGGAGGGGGCAACAGATACGCAGTATTTT.

The table lists this clone with a few counts. The chain combines TRBV4-1 with TRBJ1-5; maybe TRBD1 (6 bases). This CDR3 spans 18 amino acids. Trimming stripped 0 bases from V and 4 bases from J, with 19 bases between. Germline V gene data show CDR1 as MGHRA and CDR2 as YSYEKL. CDR3 in amino acids: CASSQDLWTAGENQPQHF. The CDR3 DNA is TGCGCCAGCAGCCAAGATCTTTGGACGGCAGGGGAAAATCAGCCCCAGCATTTT.

This chain uses TRBV6-1 with TRBJ2-7, with 7 positions matching TRBD1. J lost 3 bases, V lost 7 bases, and 12 bases had no gene match. This CDR3 has 15 amino acids. In germline, CDR1 is MNHNS, CDR2 SASEGT. DNA of the CDR3: TGTGCCAGCACCTTCCGACAGGGCCCCAGCTACGAGCAGTACTTC. Translation: CASTFRQGPSYEQYF.

In this sample, this clone is medium-sized. J is TRBJ1-1 and V is TRBV7-9, with D perhaps TRBD1 (6 bases). V dropped 3 bases and J dropped 7 bases, with 15 bases sitting between them. This CDR3 region has 14 residues. Germline loops: CDR1 SEHNR, CDR2 FQNEAQ (reference sequence). This CDR3 is CASSLIQGGGEAFF. CDR3 nucleotide sequence: TGTGCCAGCAGCTTGATACAGGGAGGGGGTGAAGCTTTCTTT.

The rearrangement joins TRBV4-1 to TRBJ2-1, with 13 positions matching TRBD2. V trimming: 1 base; J trimming: 6 bases; junction bases outside the gene matches: 12. Looked up from germline, CDR1 is MGHRA and CDR2 is YSYEKL. This CDR3 is 19 amino acids long. The CDR3: CASSQVIGLAGADGNEQFF. The CDR3 DNA sequence: TGCGCCAGCAGCCAAGTAATTGGACTAGCGGGGGCTGACGGCAATGAGCAGTTCTTC.

The chain is built from TRBV5-4 and TRBJ2-2; D is perhaps TRBD1 (6 bases). Germline V gene lookup returns CDR1 SGHNT and CDR2 YYREEE (reference sequence). CDR3 size: 14 residues. The V and J ends lost 4 bases and 4 bases respectively, with 11 bases between them. Written as DNA, the CDR3 is TGTGCCAGCAGCGGTACAGGGAGCACCGGGGAGCTGTTTTTT. As protein: CASSGTGSTGELFF. The whole variable domain, filled in from reference TRBV5-4 and TRBJ2-2, reads ETGVTQSPTHLIKTRGQQVTLRCSSQSGHNTVSWYQQALGQGPQFIFQYYREEENGRGNFPPRFSGLQFPNYSSELNVNALELDDSALYLCASSGTGSTGELFFGEGSRLTVL.

The rearrangement joins TRBV7-9 to TRBJ2-7; maybe TRBD2 (6 bases). V was clipped by 0 bases and J by 2 bases, with 11 bases between them. This CDR3 contains 15 residues. CDR1 is SEHNR, CDR2 FQNEAQ, per germline (reference sequence). CDR3 nucleotide sequence: TGTGCCAGCAGCTTAGCCCTAGCGAGCACCTACGAGCAGTACTTC. It encodes CASSLALASTYEQYF. The variable domain in full, with the rest retrieved from reference TRBV7-9 and TRBJ2-7, is DTGVSQNPRHKITKRGQNVTFRCDPISEHNRLYWYRQTLGQGPEFLTYFQNEAQLEKSRLLSDRFSAERPKGSFSTLEIQRTEQGDSAMYLCASSLALASTYEQYFGPGTRLTVT.

J is TRBJ2-3 and V is TRBV5-1, with 11 nucleotides matching TRBD2. The V gene end was trimmed by 1 base and the J gene end by 2 bases; junction bases not matched to a gene: 6. The CDR3 contains 17 residues. Germline lookup yields CDR1 SGHRS and CDR2 YFSETQ. This CDR3 is CASSLKISGGATDTQYF. The DNA for the CDR3 is TGCGCCAGCAGCTTGAAGATTAGCGGGGGGGCCACAGATACGCAGTATTTT.

The CDR3 loop is CASSLGGSGQYF. The CDR3 DNA sequence: TGTGCCAGCAGCTTGGGGGGGAGTGGGCAGTACTTC. V gene TRBV5-4 combines with J gene TRBJ2-7; tentatively, D is TRBD1 or TRBD2 (5 bases each). Germline loops: CDR1 SGHNT, CDR2 YYREEE (reference sequence). V was trimmed by 0 bases and J by 9 bases, leaving 10 bases between them. This CDR3 spans 12 amino acids.

J is TRBJ1-1 and V is TRBV6-5; D perhaps matches TRBD1 (5 bases). Per the germline V gene, CDR1 is MNHEY and CDR2 is SVGAGI. Deletions cut 1 base from V and 3 bases from J, with 15 bases between. The CDR3 extends over 16 amino acids. DNA of the CDR3: TGTGCCAGCAGTTACTTCCCTGGGGGGGATTACACTGAAGCTTTCTTT. Protein: CASSYFPGGDYTEAFF.